The next 32 T cell receptor beta chains were all read from a single sample in a study of blood T cell repertoires in COVID-19. Method: immunoSEQ multiplex PCR; TCRdb's copy keeps in-frame clones and lacks some. The sample consists of approximately 500,000 clones, approximately 88% of them appearing once. Sequenced sample: peripheral blood. Receptors originate from a woman in her forties or fifties with COVID-19, enrolled during active disease.

The V gene is TRBV4-1, the J gene TRBJ2-1; TRBD1 matches at 7 bases. V trimming: 2 bases; J trimming: 1 base; junction bases outside the gene matches: 5. CDR3 length equals 16 residues. Germline CDR1 and CDR2: MGHRA and YSYEKL. The CDR3 sequence is CASSQNNRGSYNEQFF. CDR3 nucleotide sequence: TGCGCCAGCAGCCAAAATAACAGGGGTTCCTACAATGAGCAGTTCTTC.

This chain links TRBV6-6 with TRBJ1-1, with TRBD1 as a possible D gene (5 bases). Trimming left V 6 bases short and J 7 bases short, with 12 bases between. Germline V CDR1 and CDR2: MNHNY, SVGAGI (reference sequence). The CDR3 is 12 residues long. Here the CDR3 reads CASRLTGDEAFF. CDR3 DNA sequence: TGTGCCAGCAGACTTACAGGAGATGAAGCTTTCTTT.

This chain joins TRBV6-2 or TRBV6-3 and TRBJ2-1; no clear D gene. Trimming took 7 bases from V and 9 from J, leaving 19 bases between them. The length of the CDR3 is 14 residues. Germline lookup yields CDR1 MNHEY and CDR2 SVGEGT. The chain's CDR3 is CASTPEPVVVEQFF. In nucleotides, the CDR3 is TGTGCCAGCACCCCTGAGCCTGTAGTAGTTGAGCAGTTCTTC.

This clone showed up just once. The V gene is TRBV5-8, the J gene TRBJ1-5, with a tentative D call TRBD1 (5 bases). This CDR3 is built from 16 residues. Germline V gives CDR1 SGHTS, CDR2 YDEGEE. The V gene lost 3 bases and the J gene lost 2 bases, with 15 bases spanning the gap. The CDR3 sequence is CASSSGRGGGNQPQHF. Written as DNA, the CDR3 is TGTGCCAGCAGCTCGGGACGGGGAGGGGGCAATCAGCCCCAGCATTTT.

This clone was observed a single time. The chain couples TRBV2 to TRBJ1-1, with D tentatively TRBD1 (6 bases). Germline CDR1 SNHLY, CDR2 FYNNEI. The CDR3 totals 14 residues. Trimming left V 9 bases short and J 1 base short, with 15 bases between. The CDR3 is CASRSGTPNTEAFF. CDR3 nucleotides: TGTGCCAGTCGATCCGGGACACCGAACACTGAAGCTTTCTTT. Full variable domain (outside the CDR3, taken from reference TRBV2 and TRBJ1-1): EPEVTQTPSHQVTQMGQEVILRCVPISNHLYFYWYRQILGQKVEFLVSFYNNEISEKSEIFDDQFSVERPDGSNFTLKIRSTKLEDSAMYFCASRSGTPNTEAFFGQGTRLTVV.

This clone occurred once. CDR3 coding DNA: TGCAGTGCTAGTACCCTCGGGGTCCGTCCCTACAATGAGCAGTTCTTC. Amino acids: CSASTLGVRPYNEQFF. This chain uses TRBV20-1 with TRBJ2-1; maybe TRBD2 (5 bases). Germline CDR1 reads DFQATT; CDR2 reads SNEGSKA (reference sequence). Trimming took off 3 bases at V and 2 bases at J, with 17 bases between the two ends. This CDR3 has 16 residues.

This chain connects TRBV5-1 to TRBJ1-2; D is unclear. The V and J ends lost 0 bases and 1 base respectively, with 7 bases between them. This CDR3 region has 14 residues. CDR1 is SGHRS and CDR2 is YFSETQ in the germline V gene. CDR3 sequence reads: CASSLGSFNYGYTF. The CDR3 DNA reads as TGCGCCAGCAGCTTGGGTTCTTTTAACTATGGCTACACCTTC.

This chain uses TRBV7-3 with TRBJ2-3, with D perhaps matching TRBD1 (6 bases). The V end lost 9 bases, the J end lost 2 bases, and 15 bases lay between the germline ends. The CDR3 extends over 14 amino acids. CDR1 is SGHTA, CDR2 FQGTGA, per germline. The CDR3 spells CASGGRGPTDTQYF. In nucleotides, the CDR3 is TGTGCCAGTGGAGGCAGGGGTCCCACAGATACGCAGTATTTT.

The chain links TRBV7-6 to TRBJ2-2; the match to TRBD1 covers 8 bases. The ends lost 5 bases at V and 1 base at J; junction bases unmatched: 6. CDR1 is SGHVS, CDR2 FNYEAQ, per germline. This CDR3 spans 16 amino acids. The CDR3 coding sequence is TGTGCCAGCAGCCCTCAGGGGGCGGGGAACACCGGGGAGCTGTTTTTT. Protein: CASSPQGAGNTGELFF.

The chain combines TRBV6-5 with TRBJ2-7; D is unresolved. V was clipped by 0 bases and J by 3 bases, with 12 bases between them. The V gene's germline CDR1 is MNHEY and CDR2 SVGAGI. The CDR3 length is 15 residues. CDR3 sequence reads: CASSYSPIRLYEQYF. The CDR3 nucleotides are TGTGCCAGCAGTTACTCACCGATTAGACTCTACGAGCAGTACTTC.

The rearrangement joins TRBV28 to TRBJ1-2; D is unclear. Trimming stripped 5 bases from V and 6 bases from J, with 13 bases between. The CDR3 extends over 13 amino acids. Germline V gives CDR1 MDHEN, CDR2 SYDVKM. The CDR3 sequence: CASSPSPRDGYTF. The CDR3 coding sequence is TGTGCCAGCAGTCCATCTCCCCGGGATGGCTACACCTTC.

The CDR3 coding sequence is TGTGCCAGCAGTTTGAGCGTCAATCAGCCCCAGCATTTT. Translation gives CASSLSVNQPQHF. The genes are TRBV12-3 or TRBV12-4 and TRBJ1-5, with D unclear. CDR3 size: 13 residues. The V gene lost 3 bases and the J gene lost 3 bases, with 6 bases spanning the gap.

This clone showed up just once. CDR3 sequence: CASSFLRKAPGTGDFGYTF. Written as DNA, the CDR3 is TGTGCCAGCAGCTTTCTCCGAAAGGCCCCCGGGACAGGGGACTTCGGCTACACCTTC. The rearrangement joins TRBV7-3 to TRBJ1-2; 10 bases agree with TRBD1. The CDR3 spans 19 residues. From germline, CDR1 is SGHTA and CDR2 FQGTGA. V dropped 3 bases and J dropped 8; count of bases not matched to a gene: 21. The full variable domain, rest sourced from reference TRBV7-3 and TRBJ1-2, is GAGVSQTPSNKVTEKGKYVELRCDPISGHTALYWYRQSLGQGPEFLIYFQGTGAADDSGLPNDRFFAVRPEGSVSTLKIQRTERGDSAVYLCASSFLRKAPGTGDFGYTFGSGTRLTVV.

The CDR3 reads CASSQDYQANSPLHF. The CDR3 DNA sequence: TGTGCCAGCAGCCAAGACTATCAGGCCAATTCACCCCTCCACTTT. V and J are TRBV3-1 (or the pseudogene TRBV3-2) and TRBJ1-6; D uncertain. The ends were cut back, 0 bases at V and 7 bases at J, with 10 bases in the middle. The CDR3 runs to 15 residues. Per germline, CDR1 LGHDT and CDR2 YNNKEL (reference sequence).

This sequence joins TRBV7-9 and TRBJ2-3; 16 bases agree with TRBD2. The ends lost 1 base at V and 5 bases at J; junction bases unmatched: 9. The germline V gene encodes CDR1 SEHNR and CDR2 FQNEAQ (reference sequence). The CDR3 totals 19 residues. CDR3 sequence: CASSLGSGTSGGAKDTQYF. The CDR3, as DNA: TGTGCCAGCAGCTTAGGGTCCGGGACTAGCGGGGGGGCCAAAGATACGCAGTATTTT.

The genes are TRBV25-1 and TRBJ2-7; no clear D. Per germline, CDR1 MGHDK and CDR2 SYGVNS. V was cut by 6 bases and J by 9 bases, with 12 bases left in between. The CDR3 loop spans 11 amino acids. In DNA form, the CDR3 reads TGTGCCAGCAGATTTCTTACTACGCAGTACTTC. This sequence encodes CASRFLTTQYF.

This chain uses TRBV19 with TRBJ1-1; D unresolved. Germline V gene data show CDR1 as LNHDA and CDR2 as SQIVND (reference sequence). This CDR3 has 16 residues. The V gene lost 2 bases and the J gene lost 4 bases, with 17 bases spanning the gap. CDR3 bases: TGTGCCAGTAGTATACCGGGAAGGGTGTCGGCCACTGAAGCTTTCTTT. Amino acid sequence: CASSIPGRVSATEAFF.

This clone was found a few times. The J gene is TRBJ1-6, the V gene TRBV19; unclear D gene. CDR1 LNHDA and CDR2 SQIVND come from the germline V gene (reference sequence). The CDR3 spans 14 residues. Trimming took 6 bases from V and 13 from J, leaving 19 bases between them. CDR3 region: CASRSGPDETPLHF. The CDR3 nucleotides read TGTGCCAGTAGGAGCGGGCCCGATGAAACTCCCCTCCACTTT.

In the case of this clone: The junction shows a germline mismatch at one end, possibly a read error. The chain employs TRBV10-3 and TRBJ1-1; D possibly corresponds to TRBD1 (5 bases). The CDR3 runs to 13 residues. Germline V CDR1 and CDR2: ENHRY, SYGVKD. CDR3 loop: CATVEAGNPEAFF. The CDR3 DNA reads as TGTGCCACCGTAGAGGCAGGGAACCCTGAAGCTTTCTTT.

This chain joins TRBV10-3 and TRBJ2-7; D is perhaps TRBD1 (5 bases). The CDR3 consists of 13 residues. Germline CDR1 ENHRY, CDR2 SYGVKD. Trimming cost V 3 bases and J 6 bases, with 12 bases left between them. The CDR3 here is CAISDSDRFEQYF. In nucleotides, the CDR3 is TGTGCCATCAGTGATTCTGACAGATTCGAGCAGTACTTC.

The chain uses TRBV6-5 and TRBJ1-2; 8 nucleotides line up with TRBD1. The CDR3 has 13 residues. CDR1 MNHEY and CDR2 SVGAGI come from the germline V gene. The V gene end was trimmed by 6 bases and the J gene end by 8 bases; junction bases not matched to a gene: 8. The CDR3 DNA is TGTGCCAGCAGACTCGTGACAGGGGACGGCTACACCTTC. Encoded protein: CASRLVTGDGYTF.

The chain joins TRBV3-1 (or the pseudogene TRBV3-2) to TRBJ1-5; D gene ambiguous. V lost 0 bases and J 6 bases, leaving 12 bases between the germline ends. The CDR3 runs to 15 residues. Germline V lookup: CDR1 LGHDT, CDR2 YNNKEL (reference sequence). The CDR3 reads CASSQDILASQPQHF. The CDR3, as DNA: TGTGCCAGCAGCCAAGATATTCTCGCGAGTCAGCCCCAGCATTTT.

V and J are TRBV5-1 and TRBJ1-1; D not resolved. Looked up from germline, CDR1 is SGHRS and CDR2 is YFSETQ. Trimming left V 4 bases short and J 5 bases short, with 15 bases between. This CDR3 has 14 amino acids. The CDR3 DNA follows: TGCGCCAGCAGCCGTGTAGGGTCGGGGACTGAAGCTTTCTTT. Protein sequence: CASSRVGSGTEAFF.

This clone was picked up one time. A read error is likely, as this CDR3 ends without the conserved phenylalanine or tryptophan. The DNA is omitted, as the CDR3 cannot be located on it reliably, and the CDR3 follows TCRdb's listing. The chain is built from TRBV11-2 and TRBJ1-2; the D call TRBD1 from the table was never checked on the DNA. Germline CDR1 is SGHAT and CDR2 is FQNNGV. The CDR3 spans 13 amino acids, including both terminal residues. CDR3: CASSLDPGAAAPI.

This clone was observed a handful of times. This rearrangement joins TRBV10-3 to TRBJ1-1, with 9 bases matching TRBD1. Unmatched junction bases numbered 6, after V lost 1 base and J lost 6 bases. The germline CDR1 and CDR2 sequences are ENHRY and SYGVKD. This CDR3 spans 15 amino acids. The CDR3 sequence is CAISEWTDRGPEAFF. The CDR3, as DNA: TGTGCCATCAGTGAGTGGACGGACAGGGGTCCTGAAGCTTTCTTT.

The J gene is TRBJ1-4, the V gene TRBV27; D gene uncertain. Between the trimmed V and J ends, which lost 5 bases and 8 bases, there was a span of 21 bases. Germline CDR1 MNHEY, CDR2 SMNVEV (reference sequence). This CDR3 spans 16 amino acids. DNA for the CDR3: TGTGCCAGCAGTCCGGAGCGGTGGTCCGGAGGGGAAAAACTGTTTTTT. Residues: CASSPERWSGGEKLFF.

The chain is built from TRBV19 and TRBJ2-3; 12 bases are a match to TRBD2. Germline CDR1 is LNHDA and CDR2 is SQIVND (reference sequence). V was pared by 5 bases and J by 6 bases, with 6 bases of the junction left unmatched. This CDR3 comprises 15 residues. The CDR3 sequence is CASSQLAGGRDTQYF. The CDR3 DNA sequence: TGTGCCAGTAGTCAGCTAGCGGGGGGGCGGGATACGCAGTATTTT.

This clone has a handful of counts. This rearrangement joins TRBV6-6 to TRBJ1-1; D ambiguous. CDR1 and CDR2 (germline): MNHNY, SVGAGI (reference sequence). This CDR3 comprises 12 residues. The V and J ends lost 8 bases and 1 base respectively, with 8 bases between them. CDR3 bases: TGTGCCAGCGGCCGACAGAACACTGAAGCTTTCTTT. It codes for CASGRQNTEAFF.

The gene calls are TRBV11-2 and TRBJ2-7; possibly TRBD2 for D (5 bases). The CDR3 has 15 amino acids. CDR1 and CDR2 from the germline V gene are SGHAT and FQNNGV. Between the trimmed V and J ends, which lost 4 bases and 4 bases, there was a span of 17 bases. The CDR3 DNA reads TGTGCCAGCAGCTCTTCAGTCTCCCCGGGGTACGAGCAGTACTTC. It encodes CASSSSVSPGYEQYF.

The rearrangement joins TRBV7-6 to TRBJ1-4; D ambiguous. The V end was cut by 1 base, the J end by 7 bases, with 13 bases between. Germline lookup yields CDR1 SGHVS and CDR2 FNYEAQ. This CDR3 region has 15 residues. CDR3 amino acids: CASSLVGGFGEKLFF. The CDR3 coding sequence is TGTGCCAGCAGCTTAGTGGGAGGGTTTGGTGAAAAACTGTTTTTT.

This chain uses TRBV3-1 (or the pseudogene TRBV3-2) with TRBJ2-6; D is undetermined. Between the trimmed V and J ends, which lost 0 bases and 1 base, there was a span of 4 bases. From germline, CDR1 is LGHDT and CDR2 YNNKEL (reference sequence). This CDR3 has 15 amino acids. CDR3 loop: CASSQDHSGANVLTF. The CDR3 nucleotides read TGTGCCAGCAGCCAAGACCATTCTGGGGCCAACGTCCTGACTTTC.

The J gene is TRBJ1-2, the V gene TRBV2; TRBD1 might be the D (6 bases). Germline V CDR1 and CDR2: SNHLY, FYNNEI. The CDR3 loop spans 14 amino acids. With 4 bases removed from V and 4 bases from J, the gap between germline ends came to 13 bases. CDR3 DNA: TGTGCCAGCAGTGTGGAGGGGGAGGGCTATGGCTACACCTTC. It encodes CASSVEGEGYGYTF.